The 21 T cell receptor beta chains below come from one sample, sequenced in a study of regulatory T cells in long-lasting Graves disease. iRepertoire HTBI primers and Arm-PCR of CDR3 regions built TCR beta libraries. TCRdb ran MiXCR on the multiplex PCR reads and lists one entry per CDR3 protein. Counted here are about 660,000 distinct CDR3 sequences, around 30% occurring once; the ten biggest clones make up roughly 46%. As for time point: persistent/refractory GD, antithyroid drugs over 5 years with positive TRAb. There was RNA extracted from PBMCs, and the TCR library was made from it. The starting material was peripheral blood mononuclear cells (PBMCs), obtained when the disease was refractory, from a patient treated with antithyroid drugs. The receptors stem from a female donor with Graves disease.

The chain joins TRBV5-1 to TRBJ2-2; 14 nucleotides match TRBD2. The J segment lost 6 bases and the V segment lost 4 bases, leaving 5 bases of the junction unmatched. The CDR3 length is 16 residues. From germline, CDR1 is SGHRS and CDR2 YFSETQ. CDR3 sequence: CASSPRLAGGPGELFF. The CDR3 coding sequence is TGCGCCAGCAGCCCTCGACTAGCGGGAGGGCCCGGGGAGCTGTTTTTT.

The chain couples TRBV7-2 to TRBJ1-1, with D hard to call. The length of the CDR3 is 14 residues. From germline, CDR1 is SGHTA and CDR2 FQGNSA. V dropped 1 base and J dropped 4 bases, with 10 bases sitting between them. DNA of the CDR3: TGTGCCAGCAGCTTAGTGCTAGGGCCCACTGAAGCTTTCTTT. Protein: CASSLVLGPTEAFF. The whole variable domain, filled in from reference TRBV7-2 and TRBJ1-1, reads GAGVSQSPSNKVTEKGKDVELRCDPISGHTALYWYRQSLGQGLEFLIYFQGNSAPDKSGLPSDRFSAERTGGSVSTLTIQRTQQEDSAVYLCASSLVLGPTEAFFGQGTRLTVV.

The sample holds a few counts of this clonotype. The V and J genes are TRBV28 and TRBJ1-1; D ambiguous. The CDR3 is 13 amino acids. CDR1 and CDR2 (germline): MDHEN, SYDVKM. The ends were cut back, 6 bases at V and 4 bases at J, with 12 bases in the middle. The CDR3 DNA is TGTGCCAGCAGCAGGAGGAGGCTCACTGAAGCTTTCTTT. This sequence encodes CASSRRRLTEAFF.

This clonotype has ten or more counts. The chain couples TRBV28 to TRBJ2-5, with 12 nucleotides matching TRBD2. V was pared by 4 bases and J by 2 bases, with 14 bases of the junction left unmatched. This CDR3 contains 19 residues. Germline CDR1 and CDR2: MDHEN and SYDVKM. In DNA form, the CDR3 reads TGTGCCAGCAGTTCCCCAGCTCTCCTACTAGCGGGAGGTCAAGAGACCCAGTACTTC. Protein sequence: CASSSPALLLAGGQETQYF. The full variable domain, its missing parts supplied by reference TRBV28 and TRBJ2-5, is DVKVTQSSRYLVKRTGEKVFLECVQDMDHENMFWYRQDPGLGLRLIYFSYDVKMKEKGDIPEGYSVSREKKERFSLILESASTNQTSMYLCASSSPALLLAGGQETQYFGPGTRLLVL.

The V call is TRBV19, the J call TRBJ1-2; D is unresolved. CDR1 and CDR2 (germline): LNHDA, SQIVND (reference sequence). The V and J ends lost 7 bases and 0 bases respectively, with 12 bases between them. The CDR3 is made up of 14 amino acids. Here the CDR3 DNA reads TGTGCCAGTAACCCACAGCGAGCTAACTATGGCTACACCTTC. It specifies CASNPQRANYGYTF.

The rearrangement joins TRBV5-1 to TRBJ1-4; 7 bases align to TRBD1. Germline CDR1 reads SGHRS; CDR2 reads YFSETQ. CDR3 length: 15 residues. Trimming cost V 3 bases and J 3 bases; bases outside gene matches: 5. The CDR3 protein is CASSWTTGPNEKLFF. The CDR3 nucleotides read TGCGCCAGCAGCTGGACGACAGGGCCTAATGAAAAACTGTTTTTT. The full variable domain, with the rest looked up from reference TRBV5-1 and TRBJ1-4, is KAGVTQTPRYLIKTRGQQVTLSCSPISGHRSVSWYQQTPGQGLQFLFEYFSETQRNKGNFPGRFSGRQFSNSRSEMNVSTLELGDSALYLCASSWTTGPNEKLFFGSGTQLSVL.

The CDR3 here is CASSPTSTGTQYF. The CDR3 DNA reads TGTGCCAGCAGCCCTACATCGACGGGGACCCAGTACTTC. The gene calls are TRBV6-1 and TRBJ2-5, with D hard to call. The length of the CDR3 is 13 residues. The V and J ends lost 6 bases and 7 bases respectively, with 15 bases between them. Germline V gene sequence: CDR1 MNHNS, CDR2 SASEGT.

The chain joins TRBV3-1 to TRBJ2-6; no firm D call. V lost 1 base and J 5 bases, leaving 0 bases between the germline ends. The CDR3 is made up of 12 amino acids. The germline V gene encodes CDR1 LGHDT and CDR2 YNNKEL (reference sequence). The CDR3 DNA follows: TGTGCCAGCAGCCAAGGGGCCAACGTCCTGACTTTC. Its protein is CASSQGANVLTF.

This clonotype has only a few counts. The chain employs TRBV6-1 and TRBJ1-3, with no clear D. Trimming stripped 6 bases from V and 0 bases from J, with 12 bases between. This CDR3 region has 15 residues. Germline V lookup: CDR1 MNHNS, CDR2 SASEGT. CDR3 loop: CASSHGRDSGNTIYF. In DNA, the CDR3 is TGTGCCAGCAGCCACGGACGGGACTCTGGAAACACCATATATTTT.

This clonotype showed up many times. The chain carries TRBV28 and TRBJ2-5; D assignment may be TRBD1 or TRBD2 (7 bases each). The V end lost 4 bases, the J end lost 5 bases, and 17 bases lay between the germline ends. The germline gives CDR1 MDHEN, CDR2 SYDVKM. This CDR3 contains 15 residues. The CDR3, as DNA: TGTGCCAGCAGTTCTATGACAGGGAGGGTGGAGACCCAGTACTTC. This translates into CASSSMTGRVETQYF.

V usage is TRBV29-1 and J usage is TRBJ2-6; 9 bases fit TRBD2. CDR3 length equals 17 residues. V shed 8 bases and J 3 bases; nucleotides not matched to a gene: 14. Germline lookup yields CDR1 SQVTM and CDR2 ANQGSEA. The CDR3 reads CSTTEDSGRGGANVLTF. DNA for the CDR3: TGCAGCACCACTGAGGATAGCGGGAGAGGTGGGGCCAACGTCCTGACTTTC.

Comment on this clonotype: One base away lies a much larger clone, so this may be a sequencing read error. The conserved phenylalanine or tryptophan is not found at the CDR3 terminus, so this likely reflects a read error. V and J are TRBV6-2 or TRBV6-3 and TRBJ1-5, with 9 bases fitting TRBD1. Germline CDR1 and CDR2: MNHEY and SVGEGT. The CDR3 is made up of 14 amino acids. V gave up 6 bases and J gave up 7 bases; unmatched junction bases: 7. CDR3 bases: TGTGCCAGCAGAGAGACAGGGGGGGAACAGCCCCAGCATTCT. It yields the protein CASRETGGEQPQHS.

The V and J genes are TRBV19 and TRBJ1-5, with TRBD1 matching 10 bases. Germline V gene lookup returns CDR1 LNHDA and CDR2 SQIVND (reference sequence). Trimming took 5 bases from V and 6 from J; bases not matched to a gene: 1. There are 13 residues in the CDR3. The CDR3 region has the DNA TGTGCCAGTAGTTGGGACAGGGGTCAGCCCCAGCATTTT. Translating it yields CASSWDRGQPQHF.

The table lists this clonotype with a few counts. CDR3 region: CASGLGTGGEQYF. The CDR3 nucleotides read TGTGCTAGTGGTTTGGGCACAGGGGGAGAGCAGTACTTC. The genes are TRBV12-5 and TRBJ2-7, with TRBD1 matching over 8 bases. The CDR3 loop spans 13 amino acids. Germline loops: CDR1 LGHNT, CDR2 FRNRAP. V shed 1 base, J shed 7 bases, and the junction held 3 bases outside the gene matches.

The table lists this clonotype with a few counts. The V gene is TRBV27, the J gene TRBJ1-5; D uncertain. The CDR3 sequence is 14 residues long. Germline CDR1 is MNHEY and CDR2 is SMNVEV (reference sequence). Trimming shortened V by 1 base and J by 6 bases, and 10 bases separated the two germline ends. The CDR3 DNA sequence: TGTGCCAGCAGTTTATTCCCGGGAGGTCAGCCCCAGCATTTT. It is translated as CASSLFPGGQPQHF.

This clonotype was seen a handful of times. The chain is built from TRBV29-1 and TRBJ1-2, with D uncertain. Germline loops: CDR1 SQVTM, CDR2 ANQGSEA. The CDR3 has 13 amino acids. Trimming took 5 bases from V and 1 from J, leaving 11 bases between them. In DNA, the CDR3 is TGCAGCGTTAAGGGAGAGGGTAACTATGGCTACACCTTC. Its protein product is CSVKGEGNYGYTF.

The CDR3 bases are TGCAGCGCCACAGGGGGCACTGAAGCTTTCTTT. It translates to CSATGGTEAFF. The rearrangement links TRBV29-1 to TRBJ1-1; TRBD1 aligns across 8 bases. From germline, CDR1 is SQVTM and CDR2 ANQGSEA. CDR3 length: 11 residues. J lost 4 bases, V lost 7 bases, and 2 bases had no gene match. Supplemented by reference TRBV29-1 and TRBJ1-1, the full variable domain reads SAVISQKPSRDICQRGTSLTIQCQVDSQVTMMFWYRQQPGQSLTLIATANQGSEATYESGFVIDKFPISRPNLTFSTLTVSNMSPEDSSIYLCSATGGTEAFFGQGTRLTVV.

The gene calls are TRBV10-3 and TRBJ1-2, with D maybe TRBD1 (5 bases). Germline V lookup: CDR1 ENHRY, CDR2 SYGVKD. V was pared by 3 bases and J by 4 bases, with 33 bases between. The CDR3 covers 21 residues. The chain's CDR3 is CAISEPLPGPTGPSTSYGYTF. For the CDR3, the DNA is TGTGCCATCAGTGAACCCCTCCCGGGACCGACCGGTCCTTCGACCAGCTATGGCTACACCTTC.

The J gene is TRBJ1-1, the V gene TRBV4-2, with 7 nucleotides matching TRBD1. From germline, CDR1 is LGHNA and CDR2 YNFKEQ. The CDR3 is made up of 15 amino acids. V was pared by 3 bases and J by 4 bases, with 8 bases of the junction left unmatched. Written as DNA, the CDR3 is TGTGCCAGCAGCCACCTTCGACAGGGAGTCACTGAAGCTTTCTTT. Protein product: CASSHLRQGVTEAFF.

In this sample, this clonotype turned up many times. V is TRBV2 and J is TRBJ1-5; D is ambiguous. The CDR3 sequence is 13 residues long. Looked up from germline, CDR1 is SNHLY and CDR2 is FYNNEI. V was clipped by 2 bases and J by 4 bases, with 6 bases between them. Written as DNA, the CDR3 is TGTGCCAGCAGTGAATCTATGAATCAGCCCCAGCATTTT. As protein: CASSESMNQPQHF. Based on the CDR3 plus reference TRBV2 and TRBJ1-5, the full variable domain is EPEVTQTPSHQVTQMGQEVILRCVPISNHLYFYWYRQILGQKVEFLVSFYNNEISEKSEIFDDQFSVERPDGSNFTLKIRSTKLEDSAMYFCASSESMNQPQHFGDGTRLSIL.

The table lists this clonotype with many counts. The chain employs TRBV12-3 or TRBV12-4 and TRBJ1-6; D call uncertain. V lost 6 bases, J lost 8 bases, and 14 bases lay in between. The CDR3 is 14 amino acids. Written as DNA, the CDR3 is TGTGCCAGCAGCCCAACAGCGGAGGATTCACCCCTCCACTTT. It yields the protein CASSPTAEDSPLHF.